Presented here are 22 T cell receptor beta chains from one specimen sequenced in a study of response to subunit inactivated influenza vaccine. MiXCR, run by TCRdb on the RT-PCR reads, gives a single entry per CDR3 protein. The table lists about 480,000 distinct CDR3 sequences, 9.5% to 13% of them singletons, with 12% in the top ten. Sequencing used PBMCs from blood, obtained about 40 days after vaccination. The receptors were gathered from a man in his fifties who received an inactivated influenza vaccine.

This clonotype was detected only once. This rearrangement joins TRBV6-5 to TRBJ2-2; D ambiguous. The CDR3 runs 14 residues. Deletions cut 0 bases from V and 5 bases from J, with 7 bases between. The germline V gene encodes CDR1 MNHEY and CDR2 SVGAGI. Here the CDR3 reads CASSYSGLTGELFF. DNA of the CDR3: TGTGCCAGCAGTTACTCGGGGTTGACCGGGGAGCTGTTTTTT.

This clonotype has just a few counts. CDR3 coding DNA: TGCGCCAGCAGTAGGATAGCGGGAGGTAAATCAGATACGCAGTATTTT. This sequence encodes CASSRIAGGKSDTQYF. The V gene is TRBV10-2, the J gene TRBJ2-3, with 10 positions matching TRBD2. CDR3 length: 16 amino acids. J gave up 4 bases and V 5 bases, and 9 bases lay outside the gene matches. Germline CDR1 is WSHSY and CDR2 is SAAADI.

This clonotype was counted many times. The gene calls are TRBV5-6 and TRBJ2-3, with 10 bases matching TRBD2. CDR1 and CDR2 from the germline V gene are SGHDT and YYEEEE. CDR3 size: 14 residues. The V gene end was trimmed by 1 base and the J gene end by 9 bases; junction bases not matched to a gene: 5. In nucleotides, the CDR3 is TGTGCCAGCAGCTTGAGCCTAGCGGGGGCCACGCAGTATTTT. Protein product: CASSLSLAGATQYF.

This clonotype has only a few counts. The genes are TRBV7-8 and TRBJ2-3; TRBD2 matches at 7 bases. Trimming removed 3 bases from V and 3 bases from J; junction bases left unmatched: 9. From germline, CDR1 is SGHVS and CDR2 FQNEAQ. The CDR3 loop spans 16 amino acids. The CDR3 loop is CASSFAWRGRTDTQYF. Here the CDR3 DNA reads TGTGCCAGCAGCTTCGCTTGGCGGGGGAGGACAGATACGCAGTATTTT.

This clonotype came up a few times. The V call is TRBV4-2, the J call TRBJ2-2; no clear D gene. The length of the CDR3 is 16 residues. Per germline, CDR1 LGHNA and CDR2 YNFKEQ. The germline V and J ends were trimmed by 0 bases and 5 bases, with 13 bases remaining between them. Here the CDR3 DNA reads TGTGCCAGCAGCCAAGATCGCCCAGGTTGGACCGGGGAGCTGTTTTTT. This gives the protein CASSQDRPGWTGELFF.

This clonotype was observed a few times. The chain employs TRBV5-1 and TRBJ1-2; D possibly corresponds to TRBD1 (5 bases). V dropped 4 bases and J dropped 3 bases, with 19 bases sitting between them. The CDR3 sequence is 16 residues long. Germline lookup yields CDR1 SGHRS and CDR2 YFSETQ. CDR3 coding DNA: TGCGCCAGCAGCCCGATTGGCCGGGGGTTGGACTATGGCTACACCTTC. Amino acid sequence: CASSPIGRGLDYGYTF.

This clonotype was recorded a few times. The CDR3: CASSARTNYEQYF. CDR3 DNA: TGTGCCAGCAGTGCAAGGACAAACTACGAGCAGTACTTC. The V and J genes are TRBV6-1 and TRBJ2-7, with a weak D call TRBD1 (5 bases). Deletions cut 4 bases from V and 3 bases from J, with 10 bases between. Germline loops: CDR1 MNHNS, CDR2 SASEGT. The CDR3 length is 13 residues.

The chain combines TRBV7-9 with TRBJ2-1; either TRBD1 or TRBD2 may supply D (5 bases each). V lost 0 bases and J lost 5, with 11 bases in between. Germline lookup yields CDR1 SEHNR and CDR2 FQNEAQ (reference sequence). The CDR3 has 15 amino acids. The CDR3 spells CASSLALGRDNEQFF. CDR3 coding DNA: TGTGCCAGCAGCTTAGCGCTGGGACGGGACAATGAGCAGTTCTTC. The complete variable domain, with remaining parts taken from reference TRBV7-9 and TRBJ2-1, reads DTGVSQNPRHKITKRGQNVTFRCDPISEHNRLYWYRQTLGQGPEFLTYFQNEAQLEKSRLLSDRFSAERPKGSFSTLEIQRTEQGDSAMYLCASSLALGRDNEQFFGPGTRLTVL.

This clonotype has only a few counts. The V call is TRBV7-2, the J call TRBJ2-3, with D uncertain. Trimming left V 3 bases short and J 2 bases short, with 12 bases between. This CDR3 region has 15 residues. Germline lookup yields CDR1 SGHTA and CDR2 FQGNSA. CDR3 protein: CASSFAARFTDTQYF. The CDR3, as DNA: TGTGCCAGCAGCTTCGCGGCAAGATTCACAGATACGCAGTATTTT.

This clonotype was recorded a few times. The V call is TRBV25-1, the J call TRBJ1-5; D is unclear. Germline V gene sequence: CDR1 MGHDK, CDR2 SYGVNS. The CDR3 runs 15 residues. Trimming pared 4 bases from V and 3 bases from J, leaving 13 bases between. Here the CDR3 reads CASSGSTGLNQPQHF. The CDR3 DNA reads as TGTGCCAGCAGTGGATCGACGGGCCTCAATCAGCCCCAGCATTTT.

This clonotype was observed a handful of times. The chain combines TRBV20-1 with TRBJ2-7, with 7 bases that match TRBD1. CDR3 length: 15 residues. Trimming at V came to 4 bases and at J to 3 bases, leaving 12 bases not matched to a gene. Germline V gives CDR1 DFQATT, CDR2 SNEGSKA (reference sequence). CDR3 DNA sequence: TGCAGTGCTACCAATGACAGGGTCACGGTCTACGAGCAGTACTTC. Translated, it gives CSATNDRVTVYEQYF.

This clonotype was counted only a few times. The chain is built from TRBV5-1 and TRBJ2-3, with a weak D call TRBD2 (5 bases). V shed 2 bases and J shed 5 bases, with 12 bases lying between them. CDR3 length equals 14 residues. Germline V gene sequence: CDR1 SGHRS, CDR2 YFSETQ. CDR3 residues: CASSLERPKDTQYF. For the CDR3, the DNA is TGCGCCAGCAGCTTAGAGCGGCCTAAAGATACGCAGTATTTT.

The V and J genes are TRBV11-2 and TRBJ2-1, with D tentatively TRBD2 (6 bases). The CDR3 loop spans 17 amino acids. Between the trimmed V and J ends, which lost 3 bases and 1 base, there was a span of 16 bases. CDR1 is SGHAT and CDR2 is FQNNGV in the germline V gene. CDR3 region: CASSFSIRGTSYNEQFF. In DNA form, the CDR3 reads TGTGCCAGCAGCTTTAGCATTCGGGGGACGTCCTACAATGAGCAGTTCTTC. Using reference TRBV11-2 and TRBJ2-1 for the parts outside the CDR3, the full variable domain is EAGVAQSPRYKIIEKRQSVAFWCNPISGHATLYWYQQILGQGPKLLIQFQNNGVVDDSQLPKDRFSAERLKGVDSTLKIQPAKLEDSAVYLCASSFSIRGTSYNEQFFGPGTRLTVL.

The CDR3 nucleotides are TGTGCCAGCAGCTTGGGACCGCCGTCCTATAATTCACCCCTCCACTTT. This translates into CASSLGPPSYNSPLHF. The J gene is TRBJ1-6, the V gene TRBV5-6; D gene uncertain. The CDR3 runs to 16 residues. Trimming left V 0 bases short and J 1 base short, with 8 bases between. Germline lookup yields CDR1 SGHDT and CDR2 YYEEEE. Variable domain in full (rest from reference TRBV5-6 and TRBJ1-6): DAGVTQSPTHLIKTRGQQVTLRCSPKSGHDTVSWYQQALGQGPQFIFQYYEEEERQRGNFPDRFSGHQFPNYSSELNVNALLLGDSALYLCASSLGPPSYNSPLHFGNGTRLTVT.

This clonotype was picked up a small number of times. V and J are TRBV5-1 and TRBJ2-1; D is unclear. Deletions cut 2 bases from V and 0 bases from J, with 9 bases between. CDR3 size: 15 residues. CDR1 and CDR2 (germline): SGHRS, YFSETQ. CDR3 region: CASSFRPGSYNEQFF. The CDR3 region has the DNA TGCGCCAGCAGCTTCCGCCCAGGCTCCTACAATGAGCAGTTCTTC.

The sample holds many counts of this clonotype. Relative to the germline gene, one junction end is altered; a read error may explain this. The CDR3 DNA is TGTGCCAGCAGCTTGGGACAAAACACAGATACGCAGTATTTT. Protein product: CASSLGQNTDTQYF. V gene TRBV5-1 combines with J gene TRBJ2-3, with D maybe TRBD1 (6 bases). Germline V gene lookup returns CDR1 SGHRS and CDR2 YFSETQ. The CDR3 covers 14 residues.

J is TRBJ2-5 and V is TRBV4-1; 10 positions agree with TRBD2. With V trimmed by 4 bases and J by 2 bases, 10 bases remained unmatched. The CDR3 is made up of 17 amino acids. The germline V gene has CDR1 MGHRA and CDR2 YSYEKL. The CDR3 bases are TGCGCCAGCAGCCCTCGGACTAGCGGTGTATCACAAGAGACCCAGTACTTC. Translation gives CASSPRTSGVSQETQYF.

The V and J genes are TRBV5-1 and TRBJ1-5; tentatively, D is TRBD1 (6 bases). Trimming left V 1 base short and J 7 bases short, with 15 bases between. CDR1 and CDR2 from the germline V gene are SGHRS and YFSETQ. This CDR3 region has 15 residues. CDR3 amino acids: CASSLWGGERQPQHF. The CDR3 nucleotides are TGCGCCAGCAGCTTGTGGGGGGGCGAGAGACAGCCCCAGCATTTT.

At least ten counts were recorded for this clonotype. This chain links TRBV7-2 with TRBJ2-5; D is unclear. Per the germline V gene, CDR1 is SGHTA and CDR2 is FQGNSA. CDR3 length: 13 residues. Trimming removed 1 base from V and 5 bases from J, with 8 bases in between. The CDR3 DNA follows: TGTGCCAGCAGCTTAGTAGGGTTGGAGACCCAGTACTTC. Its translation: CASSLVGLETQYF.

The chain has TRBV11-3 and TRBJ2-3, with a possible D match to TRBD1 (6 bases). CDR3 length: 15 residues. Germline V gene lookup returns CDR1 SGHNT and CDR2 YENEEA. V lost 1 base, J lost 4 bases, and 12 bases lay in between. As DNA, the CDR3 is TGTGCCAGCAGCTTAGGTGGGGGCTACGCAGATACGCAGTATTTT. It yields the protein CASSLGGGYADTQYF.

The V call is TRBV5-1, the J call TRBJ2-7; D is perhaps TRBD2 (6 bases). The germline V and J ends were trimmed by 1 base and 4 bases, with 15 bases remaining between them. This CDR3 contains 15 residues. From germline, CDR1 is SGHRS and CDR2 YFSETQ. The CDR3 coding sequence is TGCGCCAGCAGCTTGTCCCTGGAGGGGCAGTACGAGCAGTACTTC. Amino acids: CASSLSLEGQYEQYF. Full variable domain (outside the CDR3, taken from reference TRBV5-1 and TRBJ2-7): KAGVTQTPRYLIKTRGQQVTLSCSPISGHRSVSWYQQTPGQGLQFLFEYFSETQRNKGNFPGRFSGRQFSNSRSEMNVSTLELGDSALYLCASSLSLEGQYEQYFGPGTRLTVT.

In this sample, this clonotype turned up many times. This chain links TRBV29-1 with TRBJ2-2, with 7 bases lining up with TRBD1. J was trimmed by 6 bases and V by 4 bases; bases with no gene match: 2. The germline CDR1 and CDR2 sequences are SQVTM and ANQGSEA. This CDR3 is built from 12 residues. The CDR3 DNA reads as TGCAGCGTTGGACAGGGACCCGGGGAGCTGTTTTTT. Protein: CSVGQGPGELFF.